The rows below give T cell receptor beta chains drawn from one sample of a study of OX40 agonist ivuxolimab in advanced cancers. The protocol was immunoSEQ multiplex PCR, while the TCRdb copy is restricted to in-frame clones and leaves out a portion. The table records some 14,000 clones, nearly 85% of them present only once. The specimen was CD4+ or CD8+ T cells sorted from blood, collected in a trial of the OX40 agonist ivuxolimab. These receptor sequences come from an adult with an advanced solid tumor such as melanoma, head and neck, liver or kidney cancer. Each CDR3 is given with its conserved first and last residue. A D gene is named only where the DNA matches it firmly. Some rows have no size entry. The others give once, few or many, or a class for an expanded clone.

>TRBJ1-1|-|TRBV19|-
CASSYGQGTNTEAFF
TGTGCCAGTAGTTACGGGCAGGGGACGAACACTGAAGCTTTCTTT
>TRBJ1-1|-|TRBV27|once
CASSLNPGLANTEAFF
TGTGCCAGCAGTTTAAATCCGGGACTGGCGAACACTGAAGCTTTCTTT
>TRBJ2-5|-|TRBV28|few
CASGRPGETQYF
TGTGCCAGCGGACGGCCAGGGGAGACCCAGTACTTC
>TRBJ1-2|TRBD1|TRBV7-4|-
CASRDYTGVGYTF
TGTGCCAGCCGAGATTATACAGGGGTTGGCTACACCTTC
>TRBJ2-1|TRBD2|TRBV11-2|-
CASSSTTGGGNNEQFF
TGTGCCAGCAGCTCAACCACGGGCGGGGGGAACAATGAGCAGTTCTTC
>TRBJ2-7|-|TRBV27|-
CASMGFESYEQYF
TGTGCCAGCATGGGGTTTGAGTCCTACGAGCAGTACTTC
>TRBJ2-1|TRBD2|TRBV7-3|-
CASSSTQRGADYNEQFF
TGTGCCAGCAGCTCCACACAGCGGGGGGCCGATTACAATGAGCAGTTCTTC
>TRBJ2-7|-|TRBV5-5|once
CASSFRDIAYEQYF
TGTGCCAGCAGCTTCCGGGACATAGCCTACGAGCAGTACTTC
>TRBJ2-5|-|TRBV5-6|-
CASRGDTETQYF
TGTGCCAGCAGGGGGGATACGGAGACCCAGTACTTC
>TRBJ1-1|TRBD1|TRBV19|-
CASIQDRATEAFF
TGTGCCAGTATACAGGACAGGGCGACTGAAGCTTTCTTT
>TRBJ2-1|-|TRBV29-1|-
CSVNRPYNEQFF
TGCAGCGTTAACAGGCCCTACAATGAGCAGTTCTTC
>TRBJ1-6|TRBD1|TRBV30|-
CASRLRDRGTYNSPLHF
TGTGCCTCAAGACTCCGGGACAGGGGGACCTATAATTCACCCCTCCACTTT
>TRBJ2-7|-|TRBV6-6|-
CASRPGPSYEQYF
TGTGCCAGCAGACCCGGTCCGTCCTACGAGCAGTACTTC
>TRBJ2-7|-|TRBV30|-
CAWSWTYEQYF
TGTGCCTGGAGTTGGACCTACGAGCAGTACTTC
>TRBJ2-2|-|TRBV27|-
CASSLSGIRTGELFF
TGTGCCAGCAGTTTATCTGGGATTCGCACCGGGGAGCTGTTTTTT
>TRBJ2-7|-|TRBV6-1|once
CASSEWTGHNTLITLEQYF
TGTGCCAGCAGTGAATGGACGGGACACAATACTCTCATTACTCTCGAGCAGTACTTC
>TRBJ2-1|TRBD1|TRBV11-2|-
CASSPLAGQGYNEQFF
TGTGCCAGCAGCCCCCTGGCGGGACAGGGCTACAATGAGCAGTTCTTC
>TRBJ1-2|TRBD1|TRBV13|-
CASSLLIIEDRLAGYTF
TGTGCCAGCAGCCTGCTTATTATTGAGGACAGGCTGGCTGGCTACACCTTC
>TRBJ2-1|-|TRBV5-5|-
CASSFYLGTERADEQFF
TGTGCCAGCAGCTTCTACCTCGGGACGGAAAGAGCCGATGAGCAGTTCTTC
>TRBJ2-7|TRBD2|TRBV27|-
CASSLLGAGLYEQYF
TGTGCCAGCAGTTTATTAGGAGCGGGACTTTACGAGCAGTACTTC
>TRBJ2-7|TRBD1|TRBV27|once
CASRGSGQRPYEQYF
TGTGCCAGCAGGGGGTCGGGACAGAGACCCTACGAGCAGTACTTC